The 9 T cell receptor beta chains given below trace back to one sample, sequenced in a study of blood T cell repertoires in COVID-19. TCRdb's table, derived via immunoSEQ multiplex PCR, lists solely in-frame clones and lacks some. The table records about 78,000 clones, approximately 86% of them present only once. Sequencing was performed on peripheral blood. The receptors here all came from a man between 50 and 59 years old with active or convalescent COVID-19.

The genes are TRBV29-1 and TRBJ1-1; tentative D call: TRBD1 (5 bases). Germline V gene data show CDR1 as SQVTM and CDR2 as ANQGSEA. Trimming cost V 6 bases and J 1 base, with 15 bases left between them. This CDR3 has 14 residues. The CDR3 nucleotides read TGCAGCGTCCGCAACAGGTACACGAACACTGAAGCTTTCTTT. This gives the protein CSVRNRYTNTEAFF.

This rearrangement joins TRBV9 to TRBJ2-5; perhaps TRBD1 as D (6 bases). Trimming stripped 0 bases from V and 0 bases from J, with 6 bases between. Germline assignment: CDR1 SGDLS and CDR2 YYNGEE. CDR3 length: 14 amino acids. The CDR3, as DNA: TGTGCCAGCAGCGTAGGGGACAACCAAGAGACCCAGTACTTC. Its translation: CASSVGDNQETQYF.

This chain joins TRBV10-1 and TRBJ2-1, with D perhaps TRBD2 (6 bases). This CDR3 is 14 amino acids long. Trimming took off 0 bases at V and 8 bases at J, with 11 bases between the two ends. Germline V gives CDR1 WNHNN, CDR2 SYGVQD (reference sequence). CDR3 sequence: CASSESRLGDEQFF. The CDR3 region has the DNA TGCGCCAGCAGTGAGTCAAGACTAGGGGATGAGCAGTTCTTC.

This rearrangement joins TRBV5-4 to TRBJ2-1; 10 bases align to TRBD1. CDR1 is SGHNT and CDR2 is YYREEE in the germline V gene (reference sequence). V was clipped by 2 bases and J by 4 bases; unmatched bases: 3. The CDR3 length is 15 residues. The CDR3 reads CASSLPGQGYNEQFF. Written as DNA, the CDR3 is TGTGCCAGCAGCTTACCGGGACAGGGGTACAATGAGCAGTTCTTC.

The V and J genes are TRBV6-2 or TRBV6-3 and TRBJ2-5, with a possible D match to TRBD2 (6 bases). The CDR3 loop spans 17 amino acids. The germline gives CDR1 MNHEY, CDR2 SVGEGT. V lost 0 bases to trimming and J lost 4 bases, with 18 bases between them. The CDR3 spells CASSYSWADPGVETQYF. Here the CDR3 DNA reads TGTGCCAGCAGTTACTCCTGGGCCGACCCGGGGGTAGAGACCCAGTACTTC.

The V and J genes are TRBV7-2 and TRBJ2-6, with D maybe TRBD1 (6 bases). V gave up 6 bases and J gave up 1 base, with 10 bases separating them. Germline assignment: CDR1 SGHTA and CDR2 FQGNSA. The CDR3 covers 15 residues. The CDR3 loop is CASSFDRSGANVLTF. CDR3 in DNA: TGTGCCAGCAGTTTCGACAGGTCTGGGGCCAACGTCCTGACTTTC.

This clone has a single count. The CDR3 reads CASSSGTTPRSYNEQFF. As DNA, the CDR3 is TGTGCCAGCAGCTCGGGGACAACTCCCAGGTCCTACAATGAGCAGTTCTTC. The V and J genes are TRBV28 and TRBJ2-1; perhaps TRBD1 as D (6 bases). V was cut by 6 bases and J by 1 base, with 19 bases left in between. Looked up from germline, CDR1 is MDHEN and CDR2 is SYDVKM. The CDR3 is made up of 17 amino acids.

The V and J genes are TRBV6-6 and TRBJ2-5; 8 bases align to TRBD1. J gave up 4 bases and V 6 bases, and 4 bases lay outside the gene matches. The CDR3 covers 13 residues. Per the germline V gene, CDR1 is MNHNY and CDR2 is SVGAGI (reference sequence). CDR3 region: CASSSDRGETQYF. For the CDR3, the DNA is TGTGCCAGCAGCTCTGACAGGGGAGAGACCCAGTACTTC.

The chain recombines TRBV5-6 with TRBJ2-2; TRBD2 matches 7 bases. There are 15 residues in the CDR3. The J segment lost 1 base and the V segment lost 4 bases, leaving 4 bases of the junction unmatched. Germline V gives CDR1 SGHDT, CDR2 YYEEEE. CDR3 bases: TGTGCCAGCAGCAGCGGGGCCCAGAACACCGGGGAGCTGTTTTTT. Translation gives CASSSGAQNTGELFF. Together with reference TRBV5-6 and TRBJ2-2, the CDR3 gives the full variable domain: DAGVTQSPTHLIKTRGQQVTLRCSPKSGHDTVSWYQQALGQGPQFIFQYYEEEERQRGNFPDRFSGHQFPNYSSELNVNALLLGDSALYLCASSSGAQNTGELFFGEGSRLTVL.